This T cell receptor (beta chain) was documented in a study of cytomegalovirus exposure and HLA in healthy donors. Turning to the study itself: Clustering assigned 70% to 90% of the 350 to 400 genotyped donors to the Caucasian-associated ancestry cluster.

Broader study findings: Confirmation in vitro established that three CMV-associated chains were specific for CMV antigens. Later analysis placed DRB1 highest and HLA-C lowest in TCR association rates, which differed by HLA locus.

With regard to this clone: Its antigen remains unknown.

The PCR made use of 60 Vbeta and 13 Jbeta primers. The assay was immunoSEQ multiplex PCR, and TCRdb's table has in-frame clones only and misses some. The sample holds 95,000 to 110,000 clones; about 9.5% are singletons and the top ten take 5.8%. The CDR3 extends over 17 amino acids. V was clipped by 4 bases and J by 4 bases; unmatched bases: 14. Germline CDR1 LNHDA, CDR2 SQIVND (reference sequence). The rearrangement links TRBV19 to TRBJ2-3; 7 nucleotides match TRBD2. This receptor was taken from a man in his forties or fifties in good health and CMV-seropositive. Source material: PBMCs. The CDR3 bases are TGTGCCAGTAGTACCCTCGTGGGGGTGGCGGGAGCAGATACGCAGTATTTT. This sequence encodes CASSTLVGVAGADTQYF.